This TCR beta chain was profiled in a study of shared clonotypes between healthy human individuals (dated by TCRdb to about 2020). At the level of the whole study: The cohort comprised two women and a few men aged 18 to 49 years. To estimate repertoire size and how much clonotype sharing occurs between individuals, the study deeply sequenced the blood TCR repertoires of five healthy adults. To increase sequencing depth and limit assay-specific biases, TCR repertoire library preparation and sequencing were carried out by different laboratories using diverse techniques. Per donor, three plates each were used for CD4 naive and CD4 memory, two for CD8 naive, and one for CD8 memory. Between about 0.9 and 9 billion PBMCs per donor were obtained by leukapheresis.

What the research found in general, with its limitations: Sharing across several donors was observed for about 5% of naive CD4, 3% to 3.5% of naive CD8, 2.3% of memory CD4, and around 0.4% of memory CD8 clonotypes. Only blood was sampled, and tissue TCR repertoires likely differ from those in blood. Compared with non-shared clonotypes, clonotypes shared by all four sorted-subset donors had higher generation probabilities. Rarefaction of sorted-subset datasets indicated incomplete sequencing despite the large sequencing depth. Pairwise subsampling indicated that sequencing depth was expected to affect the degree of clonotype sharing among donors. Naive subsets generally had larger estimated clonotype richness than memory subsets. Because the study included a small number of donors, the genetic and exposure-history diversity represented was limited.

The donors were healthy, HIV-negative adults who had no recently reported acute infections or vaccinations. Every donor was a Caucasian adult residing in Nashville, Tennessee, USA. CD4+ T cells were enriched by magnetic negative selection; naive cells were then positively selected on CD45RA, and the negative fraction formed the memory subset. Blood was obtained by leukapheresis, after which PBMCs were separated by Ficoll-Histopaque density gradient centrifugation and cryopreserved in liquid nitrogen vapor phase. Purity and quantity of every magnetically sorted T cell population were checked by analytical flow cytometry. From each sorted fraction, genomic DNA was isolated and quantified by UV absorbance on a Nanodrop 2000c. The CDR3 runs 19 residues from the cysteine to the phenylalanine. Only the CDR3 portion is preserved as DNA: 57 bases, with reading frame beginning at the first base. Trimming accounts for 0 bases at V and 4 bases at J, while the number of junction bases matched to no gene is 15. From the germline V gene, CDR1 is SGHVS and CDR2 is FNYEAQ.

Notes on this clone: Its cognate antigen has yet to be identified. Base qualities are missing; no much larger clone stands one base away.

Using the deep immunoSEQ assay, TCR CDR3 regions were amplified from genomic DNA by multiplex PCR. Extracted genomic DNA from each cell subset was spread evenly across all wells of several immunoSEQ 96-well plates, with each plate serving as a replicate. For sorted subsets, each replicate PCR was loaded with 200 ng genomic DNA, equivalent to 25,000 to 30,000 T cell genomes. The purified libraries were quantified using a Qubit 3.0 fluorometer, sized with a Bioanalyzer 2100, and then quantified again using the KAPA Library Quantification kit. A separate single-read 150-cycle Illumina NextSeq 550 flow cell was used to sequence each immunoSEQ 96-well plate. As for how the authors treated the data: Because the immunoSEQ output held only junctional sequences and lacked quality scores, the filtering could not match the filtering applied to full-length reads. Sequences were annotated with PyIR, a Python wrapper for IgBLAST v1.9, using IMGT germline references to assign V/J genes and CDR3. Any read was removed if the V/J assignment was weak (E-value above 1e-6), the CDR3 was missing, or the read contained stop codons, out-of-frame junctions, or ambiguous translated residues. A V3J clonotype was defined by an identical inferred V gene, J gene, and CDR3 amino acid sequence. Percentage overlap between repertoires was computed as shared unique clonotypes divided by the size of the smaller repertoire. Three approaches were used to assess repertoire richness: RTK rarefaction, the Chao1 estimator, and Recon v2.1 estimates of unobserved clonotypes. Generation probabilities were computed with OLGA for all TCRbeta clonotypes obtained by the gDNA method from several donors. The table comes from immuneACCESS by way of TCRdb, which keeps in-frame sequences with V and J called. Part of the clones is missing from these tables; in studies checked, under half for an unresolved V gene and the rest for unknown reasons. Clonal size and the V and J genes are those of that table, whereas D and trimming came from the DNA. This sample lists 330,000 or so clones; approximately 79% were detected once. 10% of the sample is taken by the ten largest.

Recombination linked TRBV7-6 to TRBJ2-3; 8 junctional bases match TRBD2. Sequencing was carried out using memory CD4+ T cells sorted from blood. The cell subset or site tag for this specimen amounts to: CD45RA-negative fraction. The clonotype comes from a young man in good health. Read as DNA, the sequence is TGTGCCAGCAGCTTAGCCCCTAGCGGGCCGGCTCGTGTGGCAGATACGCAGTATTTT. Translation gives CASSLAPSGPARVADTQYF.